These T cell receptor beta chains were read from a single sample in a study of metastatic and nonmetastatic thyroid tumors. TCRdb re-clonotyped the PCR reads via MiXCR. The data show about 40,000 clones, with around 18% seen just once and roughly 13% held by the top ten. The sequenced sample was tumor tissue. The receptors originated from a female donor with papillary thyroid cancer or a benign thyroid nodule (not recorded which). Some clones in this sample may be carry-over from other donors' samples. CDR3s include the opening cysteine and the closing phenylalanine or tryptophan. D genes are given only for firm matches. Clone sizes are given selectively: once, few, many, or a class where the clone is expanded.

d_call cdr3_length clone_size j_call v_call cdr3_aa cdr3_nt
. 14 many TRBJ1-1 TRBV20-1 CSAAGGRTGTEAFF TGCAGTGCAGCAGGAGGGAGGACGGGGACTGAAGCTTTCTTT
. 17 . TRBJ2-1 TRBV7-6 CASSPLGGGEWLYEQFF TGTGCCAGCAGCCCGCTAGGGGGAGGGGAATGGCTCTACGAGCAGTTCTTC
. 13 many TRBJ2-4 TRBV10-2 CASSESYGDNKYF TGCGCCAGCAGTGAGTCGTATGGGGACAACAAGTACTTC
. 15 many TRBJ1-1 TRBV7-9 CASSLVGLGNTEAFF TGTGCCAGCAGCTTAGTAGGCCTAGGGAACACTGAAGCTTTCTTT
TRBD2 17 . TRBJ2-3 TRBV12-3/TRBV12-4 CASSLERSGRGADTQYF TGTGCCAGCAGTTTAGAGCGTAGCGGGAGGGGGGCAGATACGCAGTATTTT
. 14 many TRBJ1-6 TRBV11-1 CASSLDTGRTPLHF TGTGCCAGCAGCTTAGACACCGGACGGACACCCCTCCACTTT
. 13 many TRBJ2-3 TRBV7-3 CASSRDRQDTQYF TGTGCCAGCAGCCGCGACAGGCAAGATACGCAGTATTTT
TRBD1 14 few TRBJ2-7 TRBV12-3/TRBV12-4 CASSFGQGSYEQYF TGTGCCAGCAGTTTCGGACAGGGCTCCTACGAGCAGTACTTC
. 14 many TRBJ1-2 TRBV6-2/TRBV6-3 CASRPGGPQLGYTF TGTGCCAGCAGACCCGGGGGCCCGCAGCTGGGCTACACCTTC
. 15 . TRBJ1-5 TRBV6-1 CASRLSGDINQPQHF TGTGCCAGCAGGCTCTCCGGTGATATCAATCAGCCCCAGCATTTC
. 15 . TRBJ2-1 TRBV10-1 CSSSEMVCSYNEQFF TGCTCCAGCAGTGAGATGGTCTGCTCCTACAATGAGCAGTTCTTC
. 13 many TRBJ1-4 TRBV5-8 CASSFEPNEKLFF TGTGCCAGCAGCTTCGAACCGAATGAAAAACTGTTTTTT
TRBD1 15 many TRBJ2-5 TRBV5-8 CASSRGQGMRETQYF TGTGCCAGCAGCCGCGGACAGGGTATGAGGGAGACCCAGTACTTC
. 14 many TRBJ2-1 TRBV18 CASSPATRSTEQFF TGTGCCAGCTCACCAGCGACTAGGTCGACTGAGCAGTTCTTC
. 15 few TRBJ2-5 TRBV4-1 CASSQPEVWGETQYF TGCGCCAGCAGCCAACCGGAGGTCTGGGGGGAGACCCAGTACTTC
TRBD1 13 . TRBJ2-7 TRBV6-1 CASSEHRDSEQYF TGTGCCAGCAGTGAACACAGGGACAGCGAGCAGTACTTC
TRBD1 13 many TRBJ2-7 TRBV7-9 CASSFETGYEQYF TGTGCCAGCAGCTTCGAGACAGGGTACGAGCAGTACTTC
TRBD1 15 many TRBJ1-2 TRBV20-1 CSAREEGQGFNGYTF TGCAGTGCTAGAGAAGAGGGACAGGGTTTTAATGGCTACACCTTC
. 16 many TRBJ1-3 TRBV11-3 CASSLGGTSSGNTIYF TGTGCCAGCAGCTTAGGAGGGACGAGCTCTGGAAACACCATATATTTT
. 13 many TRBJ1-3 TRBV7-2 CASSLSSGNTIYF TGTGCCAGCAGCTTAAGTTCTGGAAACACCATATATTTT
. 13 many TRBJ2-7 TRBV2 CASSEPVSYEQYF TGTGCCAGCAGTGAACCGGTCTCCTACGAGCAGTACTTC
TRBD2 15 many TRBJ2-7 TRBV3-1 CASSSSPGGLDEQYF TGTGCCAGCAGCTCTAGCCCGGGGGGGTTGGACGAGCAGTACTTC
TRBD2 14 many TRBJ2-1 TRBV20-1 CSARRTSGYNEQFF TGCAGTGCTAGAAGGACTAGCGGTTACAATGAGCAGTTCTTC
. 16 many TRBJ2-5 TRBV20-1 CSAKPLGRRDRETQYF TGCAGTGCAAAACCACTTGGACGGAGGGATAGGGAGACCCAGTACTTC
TRBD1 15 . TRBJ2-7 TRBV20-1 CSAQDRDSEFYEQYF TGCAGTGCTCAAGACCGGGACAGCGAATTTTACGAGCAGTACTTC
. 16 . TRBJ1-1 TRBV20-1 CSAWGEGTNLFTEAFF TGCAGTGCTTGGGGAGAGGGGACAAATCTTTTCACTGAAGCTTTCTTT
TRBD1 14 many TRBJ2-1 TRBV19 CASSLGQGYNEQFF TGTGCCAGTAGTTTGGGACAGGGCTACAATGAGCAGTTCTTC
. 13 . TRBJ1-4 TRBV20-1 CSALGGGTEKLFF TGCAGTGCTCTGGGGGGGGGCACTGAAAAATTGTTTTTT
TRBD2 15 many TRBJ2-1 TRBV29-1 CSVDGAGGPGNEQFF TGCAGCGTTGATGGCGCGGGAGGGCCGGGGAATGAGCAGTTCTTC
TRBD2 15 many TRBJ2-7 TRBV28 CASRSTQAGSYEQYF TGTGCCAGCAGATCGACTCAAGCGGGAAGCTACGAGCAGTACTTC
. 13 . TRBJ2-1 TRBV6-1 CASSARGFHEQFF TGTGCCAGCAGTGCACGGGGTTTCCATGAGCAGTTCTTC
. 13 . TRBJ1-2 TRBV27 CASSLGTAYGYTF TGTGCCAGCAGTTTAGGGACGGCCTATGGCTACACCTTC
TRBD2 16 many TRBJ2-3 TRBV14 CASSQVGTRRADTQYF TGTGCCAGCAGCCAAGTCGGGACTAGGAGGGCAGATACGCAGTATTTT
. 16 many TRBJ1-2 TRBV7-2 CASSLAPGAAYYGYTF TGTGCCAGCAGCTTAGCGCCCGGGGCAGCATACTATGGCTACACCTTC
. 13 . TRBJ2-1 TRBV3-1 CASSQRGANEQFF TGTGCCAGCAGCCAACGCGGGGCTAATGAGCAGTTCTTC
. 15 . TRBJ1-6 TRBV20-1 CSASVGRRYNSPLHF TGCAGTGCCTCGGTTGGGAGGAGATATAATTCACCCCTCCACTTT
. 14 . TRBJ2-7 TRBV4-1 CASADSDNTYEQYF TGCGCCAGCGCCGATTCAGACAATACCTACGAGCAGTACTTC
. 16 many TRBJ1-1 TRBV12-3/TRBV12-4 CASSLMRGIWDTEAFF TGTGCCAGCAGTTTGATGAGGGGCATATGGGACACTGAAGCTTTCTTT
TRBD2 13 few TRBJ2-7 TRBV15 CATRSGSVYEQYF TGTGCCACCAGGAGCGGGAGTGTTTACGAGCAGTACTTC
TRBD1 16 . TRBJ2-1 TRBV6-4 CASSDVQGKSYNEQFF TGTGCCAGCAGTGACGTACAGGGGAAGTCCTACAATGAGCAGTTCTTC
. 13 . TRBJ2-1 TRBV9 CASSAQGFNEQFF TGTGCCAGCAGCGCACAGGGTTTCAATGAGCAGTTCTTC
. 13 few TRBJ2-7 TRBV27 CASSLSLAYEQYF TGTGCCAGCAGTTTAAGCTTGGCCTACGAGCAGTACTTC
. 17 many TRBJ1-3 TRBV30 CAWSVLASRGIGNTIYF TGTGCCTGGAGTGTCCTTGCGTCCAGGGGCATCGGAAACACCATATATTTT
. 16 many TRBJ1-5 TRBV12-3/TRBV12-4 CASSPLAPYSNQPQHF TGTGCCAGCAGCCCCCTGGCCCCTTATAGCAATCAGCCCCAGCATTTT
TRBD1 15 few TRBJ2-7 TRBV6-2/TRBV6-3 CASSHSIQGSHEQYF TGTGCCAGCAGTCACTCGATACAGGGGTCCCACGAGCAGTACTTC
TRBD1 16 many TRBJ2-2 TRBV6-1 CASSEFGTGPTGELFF TGTGCCAGCAGTGAATTCGGGACAGGGCCCACCGGGGAGCTGTTTTTT
. 14 . TRBJ2-7 TRBV7-2 CASSLVVGYYEQYF TGTGCCAGCAGCTTAGTTGTAGGGTACTACGAGCAGTACTTC
. 13 . TRBJ1-2 TRBV20-1 CSAPSRVWNGYTF TGCAGCGCTCCGAGCAGGGTATGGAATGGCTACACCTTC
TRBD2 14 . TRBJ2-7 TRBV11-2 CASSPGLGNYEQYF TGTGCCAGCAGCCCGGGACTAGGGAACTACGAGCAGTACTTC
. 12 few TRBJ2-7 TRBV12-3/TRBV12-4 CASSLFPYEQYF TGTGCCAGCAGTTTATTCCCCTACGAGCAGTACTTC
. 13 few TRBJ1-1 TRBV2 CASSSGRDTESFF TGTGCCAGCAGTTCGGGACGGGATACTGAATCTTTCTTT
. 17 many TRBJ2-7 TRBV5-1 CASSSGGSWTELYEQYF TGCGCCAGCAGCTCTGGCGGTTCGTGGACAGAGCTCTACGAGCAGTACTTC
TRBD2 14 . TRBJ2-7 TRBV5-8 CASSLMDSGSEQYF TGTGCCAGCAGCTTAATGGACAGCGGGAGCGAGCAGTACTTC
. 10 many TRBJ1-1 TRBV30 CAWRLALAFF TGTGCCTGGAGATTGGCCTTGGCTTTCTTT
. 15 . TRBJ2-5 TRBV4-2 CASSQTPGALLYLYF TGTGCCAGCAGCCAAACCCCGGGAGCCCTGTTATATCTGTACTTC